This T cell receptor (beta chain) was retrieved from a study of beta chain features in type 1 diabetes. Across the whole study: Age and gender were similar between patients and healthy donors, as were cell yields. Whole-study findings and limits: Among all four CD4+ subsets, Type 1 diabetes patients had TCRB CDR3s that were moderately but significantly shorter. Over-representation of high TCR-expressing cells was a possible consequence of cDNA sequencing.

Regarding this clone: Antigen specificity is unknown. Other DNA sequences in this sample translate to the same CDR3.

Isolated RNA was reverse transcribed in full, so expressed TCRB transcripts were sequenced. The table came from immunoSEQ multiplex PCR; TCRdb's copy has only in-frame clones and leaves some out. The repertoire includes hundreds of thousands of clones, roughly an eighth of them detected once, and approximately 0.042% sits in the top ten. Based on CD45RO/CCR7/CD25/CD127/CD95/CD27, CD4+ regulatory, stem cell-like memory, naive and central memory cells were sorted. Deletions cut 1 base from V and 3 bases from J, with 7 bases between. Germline V gene lookup returns CDR1 KGHSH and CDR2 LQKENI. This CDR3 has 13 amino acids.

Sequenced material: naive CD4+ T cells from blood. The sequence was collected from a man between 18 and 29 years old with type 1 diabetes. The chain combines TRBV18 with TRBJ2-7; D gene uncertain. The CDR3 DNA reads as TGTGCCAGCTCACCACGGTCGAGCTACGAGCAGTACTTC. Protein product: CASSPRSSYEQYF.